The rows below give T cell receptor beta chains drawn from one sample of a study of blood T cell repertoires in COVID-19. Profiling relied on immunoSEQ multiplex PCR, and the TCRdb table lists in-frame clones only, not all of them. The sample holds tens of thousands of clones, around 90% seen once. Material for sequencing was peripheral blood. These TCRs come from a man between 60 and 70 years old with COVID-19, enrolled during active disease. CDR3s leave out the opening cysteine and the closing phenylalanine or tryptophan.

v_gene	j_gene	CDR3aa
TRBV5-1	TRBJ2-7	ASSEDTSSYEQY
TRBV5-1	TRBJ1-6	ASSLGEGRSPLH
TRBV28	TRBJ1-3	ASSFAGVVRNTIY
TRBV5-5	TRBJ2-2	ASSFGGGSVTGELF
TRBV9	TRBJ2-2	ASSVDGAGRAGELF
TRBV10-3	TRBJ1-1	AISDRTPATEAF
TRBV10-1	TRBJ2-1	ASSGSGTGRMDEQF
TRBV6-5	TRBJ1-2	ASSLTGVKGERGYT
TRBV6-2/TRBV6-3	TRBJ2-7	ASSYAPGLASYEQY
TRBV2	TRBJ1-6	AIKQGLNSPLH
TRBV2	TRBJ2-7	ASSDRRYSYEQY
TRBV15	TRBJ2-1	ATSRDLASGRDEQF
TRBV2	TRBJ1-2	ASSETGDYGYT
TRBV5-1	TRBJ2-7	ASSLGTANYEQY
TRBV27	TRBJ1-2	ASSFQANYGYT
TRBV19	TRBJ1-2	ASTKTGDGYT
TRBV9	TRBJ2-5	ASSVEAQETQY
TRBV10-3	TRBJ2-3	AISGTSGSGTDTQY
TRBV19	TRBJ1-1	ASRTGTGNTEAF
TRBV5-5	TRBJ1-1	ASSDERGLAEAF
TRBV11-3	TRBJ2-2	ASSQVLAGVTGELF
TRBV4-1	TRBJ1-5	ASSQDRAVQPQH
TRBV30	TRBJ2-5	AWKTGTEETQY
TRBV11-2	TRBJ2-1	ASSPPRRLAGNNEQF
TRBV2	TRBJ1-1	ASSEASALNTEAF
TRBV2	TRBJ2-4	ASSVRQGGKNIQY
TRBV13	TRBJ2-7	ASKDSAFSYEQY
TRBV5-1	TRBJ2-7	ASSVTSGSYEQY
TRBV18	TRBJ1-5	ASSQELRGQGDQPQH
TRBV6-5	TRBJ1-2	ASSFYRGDRHYGYT
TRBV3-1/TRBV3-2	TRBJ2-2	ASSQDRGPGELF
TRBV7-9	TRBJ1-1	ASSFGGPTEAF
TRBV19	TRBJ1-5	ASSWGPSSNQPQH
TRBV15	TRBJ2-5	ATSRDSGVQETQY
TRBV19	TRBJ2-7	ASSLGLAGAYEQY
TRBV19	TRBJ1-3	ASSIDREDGNTIY
TRBV7-2	TRBJ1-5	ASSPETGAGNQPQH
TRBV4-1	TRBJ2-3	ASSQSQGREDTQY
TRBV5-4	TRBJ1-2	ASSRFGQGNYGYT
TRBV30	TRBJ1-4	AWRVGDNEKLF
TRBV14	TRBJ2-1	ASSLTDLNEQF
TRBV9	TRBJ1-3	ASSDPQSYSGNTIY
TRBV24-1	TRBJ2-3	ATSDGTGVVTDTQY